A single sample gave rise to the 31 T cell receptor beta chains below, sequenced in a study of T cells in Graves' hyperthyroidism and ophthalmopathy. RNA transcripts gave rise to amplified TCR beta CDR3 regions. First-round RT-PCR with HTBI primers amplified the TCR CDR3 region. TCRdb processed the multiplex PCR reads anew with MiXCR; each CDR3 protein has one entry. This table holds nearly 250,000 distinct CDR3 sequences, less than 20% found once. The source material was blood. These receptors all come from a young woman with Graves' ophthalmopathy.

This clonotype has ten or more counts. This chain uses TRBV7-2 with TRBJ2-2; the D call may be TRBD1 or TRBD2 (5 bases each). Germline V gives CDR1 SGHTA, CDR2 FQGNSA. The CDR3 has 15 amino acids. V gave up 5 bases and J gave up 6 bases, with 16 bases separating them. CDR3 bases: TGTGCCAGCAGCGCCGGGGCGGGTACCCCCGGGGAGCTGTTTTTT. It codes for CASSAGAGTPGELFF.

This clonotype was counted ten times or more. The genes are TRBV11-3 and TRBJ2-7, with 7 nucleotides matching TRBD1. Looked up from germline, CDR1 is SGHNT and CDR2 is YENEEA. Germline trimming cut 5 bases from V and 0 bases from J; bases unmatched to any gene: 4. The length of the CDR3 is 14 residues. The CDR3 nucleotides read TGTGCCAGCAGCCGGGACAGCGACTCCTACGAGCAGTACTTC. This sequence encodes CASSRDSDSYEQYF.

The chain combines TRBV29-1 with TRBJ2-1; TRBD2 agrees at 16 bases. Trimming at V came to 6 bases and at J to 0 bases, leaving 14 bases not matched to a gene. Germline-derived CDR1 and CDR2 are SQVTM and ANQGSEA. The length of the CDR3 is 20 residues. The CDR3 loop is CSVCLIGTSGRASSYNEQFF. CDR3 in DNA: TGCAGCGTCTGTTTGATCGGGACTAGCGGGAGGGCTTCCTCCTACAATGAGCAGTTCTTC.

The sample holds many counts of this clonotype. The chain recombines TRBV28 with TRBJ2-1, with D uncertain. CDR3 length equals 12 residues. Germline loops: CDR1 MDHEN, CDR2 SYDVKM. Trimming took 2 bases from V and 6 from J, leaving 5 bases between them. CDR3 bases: TGTGCCAGCAGTTTACTCCGCAATGAGCAGTTCTTC. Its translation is CASSLLRNEQFF.

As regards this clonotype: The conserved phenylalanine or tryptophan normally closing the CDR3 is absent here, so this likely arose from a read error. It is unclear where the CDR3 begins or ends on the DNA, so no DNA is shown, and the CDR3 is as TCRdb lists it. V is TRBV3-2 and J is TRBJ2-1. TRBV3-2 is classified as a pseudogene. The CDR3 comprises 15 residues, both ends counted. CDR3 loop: CASSLPAGLYNEQFS.

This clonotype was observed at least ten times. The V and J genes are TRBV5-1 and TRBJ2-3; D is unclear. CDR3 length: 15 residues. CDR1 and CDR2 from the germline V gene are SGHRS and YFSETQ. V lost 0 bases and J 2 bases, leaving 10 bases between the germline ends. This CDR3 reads CASSLDIGLTDTQYF. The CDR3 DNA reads TGCGCCAGCAGCTTGGATATAGGCCTCACAGATACGCAGTATTTT.

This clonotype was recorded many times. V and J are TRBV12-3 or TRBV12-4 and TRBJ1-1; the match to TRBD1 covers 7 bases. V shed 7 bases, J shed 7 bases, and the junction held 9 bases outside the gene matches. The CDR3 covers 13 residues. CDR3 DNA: TGTGCCAGCACACGACAGGGCGTGGGTGAAGCTTTCTTT. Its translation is CASTRQGVGEAFF.

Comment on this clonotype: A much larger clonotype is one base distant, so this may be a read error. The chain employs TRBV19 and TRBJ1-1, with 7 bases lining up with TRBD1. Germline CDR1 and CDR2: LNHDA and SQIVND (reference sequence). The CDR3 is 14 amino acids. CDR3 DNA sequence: TGTGCCAGTACCGACGGGACAGTCAACACTGTAGCTTTCTTT. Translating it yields CASTDGTVNTVAFF.

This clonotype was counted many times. This chain's CDR3 is CASSGGGGEGETQYF. The DNA of the CDR3 is TGTGCCAGCAGCGGTGGCGGGGGGGAAGGGGAGACCCAGTACTTC. This chain connects TRBV9 to TRBJ2-5; TRBD2 agrees at 9 bases. V lost 3 bases and J lost 5; bases outside the gene matches: 8. This CDR3 region has 15 residues. CDR1 is SGDLS and CDR2 is YYNGEE in the germline V gene.

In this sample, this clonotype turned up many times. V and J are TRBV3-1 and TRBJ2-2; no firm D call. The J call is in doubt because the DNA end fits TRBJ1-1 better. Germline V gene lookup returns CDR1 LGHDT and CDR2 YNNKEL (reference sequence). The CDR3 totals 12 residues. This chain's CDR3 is CASSQVDRGAFF. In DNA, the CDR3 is TGTGCCAGCAGCCAAGTGGACCGGGGAGCTTTCTTT.

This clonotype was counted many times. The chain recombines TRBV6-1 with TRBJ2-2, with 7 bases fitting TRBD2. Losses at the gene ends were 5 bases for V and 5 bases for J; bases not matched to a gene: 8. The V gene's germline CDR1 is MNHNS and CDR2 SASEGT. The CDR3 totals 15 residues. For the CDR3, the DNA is TGTGCCAGCAGTTATGCGGGAGTGGGTACCGGGGAGCTGTTTTTT. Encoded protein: CASSYAGVGTGELFF.

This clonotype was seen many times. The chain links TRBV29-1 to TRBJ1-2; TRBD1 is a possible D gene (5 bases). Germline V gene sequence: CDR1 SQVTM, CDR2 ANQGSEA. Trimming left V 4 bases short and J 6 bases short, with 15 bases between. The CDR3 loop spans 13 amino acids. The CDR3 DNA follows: TGCAGCGTTGTGCGGGACTCTACGGATGGCTACACCTTC. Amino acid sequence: CSVVRDSTDGYTF. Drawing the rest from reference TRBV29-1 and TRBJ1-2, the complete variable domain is SAVISQKPSRDICQRGTSLTIQCQVDSQVTMMFWYRQQPGQSLTLIATANQGSEATYESGFVIDKFPISRPNLTFSTLTVSNMSPEDSSIYLCSVVRDSTDGYTFGSGTRLTVV.

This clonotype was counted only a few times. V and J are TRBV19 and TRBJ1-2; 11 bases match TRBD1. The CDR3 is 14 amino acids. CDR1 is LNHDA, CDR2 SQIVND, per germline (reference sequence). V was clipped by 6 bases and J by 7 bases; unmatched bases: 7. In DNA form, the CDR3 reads TGTGCCAGTAGCCCCGGACAGGGGGCTTTTGGCTACACCTTC. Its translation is CASSPGQGAFGYTF.

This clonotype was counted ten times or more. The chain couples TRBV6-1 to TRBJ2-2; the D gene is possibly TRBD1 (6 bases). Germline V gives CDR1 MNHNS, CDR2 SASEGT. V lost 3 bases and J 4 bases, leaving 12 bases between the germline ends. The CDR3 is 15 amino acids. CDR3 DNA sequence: TGTGCCAGCAGTGAGGGTACAGGGTTCACCGGGGAGCTGTTTTTT. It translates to CASSEGTGFTGELFF.

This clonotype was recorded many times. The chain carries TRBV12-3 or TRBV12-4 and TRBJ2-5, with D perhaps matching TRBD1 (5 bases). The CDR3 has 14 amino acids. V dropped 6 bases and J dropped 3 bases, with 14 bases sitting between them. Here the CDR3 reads CASRGNWGEETQYF. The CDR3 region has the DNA TGTGCCAGCAGGGGGAATTGGGGCGAAGAGACCCAGTACTTC.

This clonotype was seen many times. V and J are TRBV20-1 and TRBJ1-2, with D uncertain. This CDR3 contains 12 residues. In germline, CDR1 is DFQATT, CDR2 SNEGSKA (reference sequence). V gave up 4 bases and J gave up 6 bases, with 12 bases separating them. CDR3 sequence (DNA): TGCAGTGCTACGGACGGAGTACATGGCTACACCTTC. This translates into CSATDGVHGYTF.

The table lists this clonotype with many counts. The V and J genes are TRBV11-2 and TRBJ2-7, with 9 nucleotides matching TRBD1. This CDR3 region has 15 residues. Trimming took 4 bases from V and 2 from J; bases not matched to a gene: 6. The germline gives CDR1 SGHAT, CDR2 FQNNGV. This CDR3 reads CASSSTGTGPYEQYF. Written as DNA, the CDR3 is TGTGCCAGCAGCTCAACCGGGACAGGGCCCTACGAGCAGTACTTC.

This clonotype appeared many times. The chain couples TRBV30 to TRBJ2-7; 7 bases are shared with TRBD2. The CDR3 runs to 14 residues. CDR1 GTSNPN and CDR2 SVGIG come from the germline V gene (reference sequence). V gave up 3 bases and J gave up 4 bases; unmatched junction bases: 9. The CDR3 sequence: CAWRGLAERYEQYF. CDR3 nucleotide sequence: TGTGCCTGGAGGGGGCTAGCGGAGAGATACGAGCAGTACTTC.

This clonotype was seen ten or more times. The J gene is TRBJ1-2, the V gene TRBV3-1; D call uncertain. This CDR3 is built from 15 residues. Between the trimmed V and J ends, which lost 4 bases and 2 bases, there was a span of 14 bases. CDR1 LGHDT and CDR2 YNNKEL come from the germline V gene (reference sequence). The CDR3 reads CASSPPNERNYGYTF. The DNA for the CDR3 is TGTGCCAGCAGCCCACCGAACGAGCGGAACTATGGCTACACCTTC.

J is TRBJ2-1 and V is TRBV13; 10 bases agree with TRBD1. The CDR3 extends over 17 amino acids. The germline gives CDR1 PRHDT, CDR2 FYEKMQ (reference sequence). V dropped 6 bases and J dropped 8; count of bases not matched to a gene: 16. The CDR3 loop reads CASSEGTGVFPFHEQFF. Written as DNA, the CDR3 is TGTGCCAGCAGTGAGGGGACAGGGGTCTTCCCTTTCCATGAGCAGTTCTTC.

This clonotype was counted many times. CDR3: CSAPRPHYGYTF. The CDR3 bases are TGCAGTGCCCCCCGCCCCCACTATGGCTACACCTTC. The rearrangement joins TRBV20-1 to TRBJ1-2; D is unclear. From germline, CDR1 is DFQATT and CDR2 SNEGSKA (reference sequence). Trimming took off 6 bases at V and 3 bases at J, with 11 bases between the two ends. This CDR3 comprises 12 residues.

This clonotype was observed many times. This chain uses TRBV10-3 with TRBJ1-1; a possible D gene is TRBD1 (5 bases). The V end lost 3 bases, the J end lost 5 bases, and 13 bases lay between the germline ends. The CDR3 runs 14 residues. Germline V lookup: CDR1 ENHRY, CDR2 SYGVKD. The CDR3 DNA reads TGTGCCATCAGTGAAGACCGGGGACGGACTGAAGCTTTCTTT. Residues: CAISEDRGRTEAFF.

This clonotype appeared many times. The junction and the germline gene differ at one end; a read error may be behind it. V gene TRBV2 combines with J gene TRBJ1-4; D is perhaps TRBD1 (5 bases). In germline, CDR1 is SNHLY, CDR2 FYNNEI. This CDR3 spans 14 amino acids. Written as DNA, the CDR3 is TGTGCCAGCAGTAAAGCGGAGGGGAATGAAAAACTGTTTTTT. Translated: CASSKAEGNEKLFF.

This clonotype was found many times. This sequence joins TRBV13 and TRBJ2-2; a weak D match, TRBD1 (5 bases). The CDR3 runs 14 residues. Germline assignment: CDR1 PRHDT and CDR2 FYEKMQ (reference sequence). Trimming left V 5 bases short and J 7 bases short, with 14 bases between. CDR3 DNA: TGTGCCAGCAGCCCAGGGTTCCGGATCGGGGAGCTGTTTTTT. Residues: CASSPGFRIGELFF.

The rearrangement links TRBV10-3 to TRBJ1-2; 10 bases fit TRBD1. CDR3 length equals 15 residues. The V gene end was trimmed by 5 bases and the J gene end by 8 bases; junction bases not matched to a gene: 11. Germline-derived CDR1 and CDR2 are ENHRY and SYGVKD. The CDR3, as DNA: TGTGCCATCAGTCGTACGACAGGGGGCGCGGAAGGCTACACCTTC. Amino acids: CAISRTTGGAEGYTF.

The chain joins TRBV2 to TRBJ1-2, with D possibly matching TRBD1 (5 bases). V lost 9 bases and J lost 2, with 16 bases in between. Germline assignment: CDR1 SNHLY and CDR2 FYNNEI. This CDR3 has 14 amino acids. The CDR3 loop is CASSIGGRNYGYTF. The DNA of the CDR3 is TGTGCCAGTAGTATCGGGGGTCGGAACTATGGCTACACCTTC.

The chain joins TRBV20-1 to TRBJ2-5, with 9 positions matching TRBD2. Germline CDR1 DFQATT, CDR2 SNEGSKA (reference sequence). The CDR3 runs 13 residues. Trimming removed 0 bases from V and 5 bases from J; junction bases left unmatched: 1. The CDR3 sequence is CSARDAGGETQYF. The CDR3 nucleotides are TGCAGTGCTAGAGATGCGGGGGGGGAGACCCAGTACTTC.

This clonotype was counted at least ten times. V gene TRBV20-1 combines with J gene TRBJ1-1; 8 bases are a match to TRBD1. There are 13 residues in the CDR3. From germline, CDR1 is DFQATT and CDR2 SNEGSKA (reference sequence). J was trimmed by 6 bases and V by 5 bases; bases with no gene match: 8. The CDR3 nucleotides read TGCAGTGCTGCGGACAGGGCGGGGGCTGAAGCTTTCTTT. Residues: CSAADRAGAEAFF.

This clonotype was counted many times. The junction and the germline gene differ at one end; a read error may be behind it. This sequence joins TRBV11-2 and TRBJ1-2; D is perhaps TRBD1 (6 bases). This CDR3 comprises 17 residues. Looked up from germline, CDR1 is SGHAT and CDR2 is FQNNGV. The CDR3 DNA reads TGTGCCAGCAACTTAGGACACGGGGGCGCTGAAAGGGGTGGCTACACCTTC. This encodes CASNLGHGGAERGGYTF.

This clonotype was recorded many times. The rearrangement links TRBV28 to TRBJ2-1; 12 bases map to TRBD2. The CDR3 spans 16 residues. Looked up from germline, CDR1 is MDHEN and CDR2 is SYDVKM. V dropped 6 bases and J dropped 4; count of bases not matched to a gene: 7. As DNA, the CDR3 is TGTGCCAGCAGCCCCGAGACTAGCGGGAGATACAATGAGCAGTTCTTC. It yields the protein CASSPETSGRYNEQFF.

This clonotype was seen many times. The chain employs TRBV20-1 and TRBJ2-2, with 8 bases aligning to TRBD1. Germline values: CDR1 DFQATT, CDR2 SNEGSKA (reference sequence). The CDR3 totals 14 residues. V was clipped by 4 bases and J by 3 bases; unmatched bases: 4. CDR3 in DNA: TGCAGTGCTAATCAGGGGGCGTACACCGGGGAGCTGTTTTTT. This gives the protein CSANQGAYTGELFF.